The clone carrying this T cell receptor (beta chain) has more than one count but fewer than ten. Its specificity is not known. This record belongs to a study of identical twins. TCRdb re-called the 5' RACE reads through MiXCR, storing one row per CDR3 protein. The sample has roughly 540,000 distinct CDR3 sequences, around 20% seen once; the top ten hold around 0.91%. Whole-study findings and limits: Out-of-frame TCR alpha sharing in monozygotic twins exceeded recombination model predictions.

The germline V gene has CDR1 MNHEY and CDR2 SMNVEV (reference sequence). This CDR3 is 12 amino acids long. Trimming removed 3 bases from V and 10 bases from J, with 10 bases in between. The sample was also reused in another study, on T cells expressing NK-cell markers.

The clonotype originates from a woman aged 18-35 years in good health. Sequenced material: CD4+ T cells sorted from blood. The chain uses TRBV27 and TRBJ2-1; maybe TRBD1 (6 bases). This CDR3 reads CASSFSGVEQFF. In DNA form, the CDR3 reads TGTGCCAGCAGTTTCTCAGGGGTGGAGCAGTTCTTC.